This record looks at one T cell receptor beta chain sequence and its context. Germline-derived CDR1 and CDR2 are MDHEN and SYDVKM. This CDR3 has 16 residues. The V end lost 5 bases, the J end lost 1 base, and 17 bases lay between the germline ends. This sample is part of a study of blood T cell repertoires in COVID-19. Study in general: The cDNA or gDNA used as material had been derived from T cells, B-cell-depleted T cells, or PBMCs.

Libraries were prepared by immunoSEQ multiplex PCR; TCRdb keeps only in-frame clonotypes and omits some of them. The sample includes tens of thousands of clones, about 85% seen only once; the top ten take 3.4%. Those enrolled in Seattle joined during active infection and were followed longitudinally afterward. Sequencing was done on a sample of peripheral blood. The J gene is TRBJ2-5, the V gene TRBV28; D possibly corresponds to TRBD1 (6 bases). The clonotype comes from a woman aged 50 to 65 with COVID-19, enrolled during active disease. This chain's CDR3 is CASSPSRTVFQETQYF. DNA for the CDR3: TGTGCCAGCAGTCCATCCCGGACAGTATTCCAAGAGACCCAGTACTTC.